This T cell receptor beta chain was observed in a study of shared clonotypes between healthy human individuals. The CDR3 spans 15 residues. Assay used: immunoSEQ multiplex PCR; TCRdb lists only in-frame clones, some missing. This table holds 2 million to 2.5 million clones, 80% to 95% found once. The genes are TRBV21-1 and TRBJ2-7. TRBV21-1 constitutes a pseudogene. The receptor comes from a man aged 18 to 35 in good health. Some clones in this sample may be carry-over from other donors' samples. Sequencing was carried out using naive CD4+ T cells from PBMCs. Regarding subset: CD45RA+ positively selected. CDR3 nucleotide sequence: TGTGCCAGCAGCAAGAAACACCGGGGGCTGAGGGAGCAGTACTTC. Its protein product is CASSKKHRGLREQYF.